The table lists the clone carrying this TCR beta chain with a count of one. Its specificity is unknown. This record comes from a study of CD8+ T cells in alopecia areata. Study-wide findings and caveats: Scalp samples also yield sequences from resident alphabeta T cells of normal skin.

CDR3 length equals 16 residues. Trimming pared 4 bases from V and 0 bases from J, leaving 10 bases between. Germline CDR1 and CDR2: MGHDK and SYGVNS. Investigators isolated RNA and reverse transcribed it into cDNA to act as the sequencing template. Assay: immunoSEQ multiplex PCR; the TCRdb copy retains only in-frame clones and omits some. The table includes under 150,000 clones, about 50% detected once. The sample comprised NKG2D-low CD8+ T cells sorted from blood. The chain is built from TRBV25-1 and TRBJ2-6; D is uncertain. This clonotype was sampled from a human donor with alopecia areata. The CDR3 protein is CASSGVTVSGANVLTF. The CDR3, as DNA: TGTGCCAGCAGTGGGGTTACAGTCTCTGGGGCCAACGTCCTGACTTTC.